This T cell receptor beta chain came from a study of blood T cell repertoires in COVID-19. In the study overall: Acute-phase and convalescent COVID-19 samples originated in the United States, Italy and Spain. PBMCs, B-cell-depleted T cells, or T cells provided the cDNA or gDNA that made up the material.

Patients of the Seattle cohort, enrolled during active infection, were followed longitudinally. Per the study methods: Reference gene primer amplification in the assay estimated nucleated cell counts. Assay: immunoSEQ multiplex PCR; the TCRdb copy retains only in-frame clones and omits some. That table is the source of V, J and clone size, and D and trimming were worked out from the DNA. The sample consists of 250,000 to 300,000 clones, roughly 92% of them appearing once. Germline V lookup: CDR1 KGHSH, CDR2 LQKENI. The CDR3 contains 17 residues. Losses at the gene ends were 1 base for V and 6 bases for J; bases not matched to a gene: 14.

The chain has TRBV18 and TRBJ2-7; 8 bases match TRBD1. The sequence was collected from a young woman with COVID-19, enrolled during active disease. Sequencing input: peripheral blood. Here the CDR3 reads CASSPLAVETGAGEQYF. The DNA for the CDR3 is TGTGCCAGCTCACCACTAGCTGTCGAGACAGGGGCCGGCGAGCAGTACTTC. The complete variable domain, with remaining parts taken from reference TRBV18 and TRBJ2-7, reads NAGVMQNPRHLVRRRGQEARLRCSPMKGHSHVYWYRQLPEEGLKFMVYLQKENIIDESGMPKERFSAEFPKEGPSILRIQQVVRGDSAAYFCASSPLAVETGAGEQYFGPGTRLTVT.